These 14 T cell receptor beta chains were all obtained from the same sample, sequenced in a study of T cell responses to AZD1222 COVID-19 vaccine (dated by TCRdb to about 2021). Library preparation was by the immunoSEQ multiplex PCR assay. This is the immuneACCESS table as TCRdb keeps it, with only in-frame sequences that have V and J called. A part of the clones is gone; compared with another copy, unresolved V genes explain less than half, and the rest is unexplained. In all, the sample holds around 150,000 clones, and 91% of those were seen once. Around 1.3% of the sample rests with the top ten. Per the publication, the time point label means: about 28 days (+/-7) after the second vaccine dose. The sequencing here drew on peripheral blood, taken 28 days after the second AZD1222 dose. The source is an adult who received the AZD1222 COVID-19 vaccine.

This chain connects TRBV28 to TRBJ1-5; D is possibly TRBD1 (6 bases). V was cut by 3 bases and J by 4 bases, with 13 bases left in between. The CDR3 is made up of 15 amino acids. Germline V lookup: CDR1 MDHEN, CDR2 SYDVKM. Here the CDR3 reads CASSFVAGANQPQHF. CDR3 bases: TGTGCCAGCAGTTTTGTCGCGGGGGCTAATCAGCCCCAGCATTTT.

J is TRBJ2-3 and V is TRBV28; perhaps TRBD2 as D (6 bases). The CDR3 sequence is 16 residues long. V was shortened by 4 bases and J by 0 bases, with 14 bases between the two germline ends. Germline-derived CDR1 and CDR2 are MDHEN and SYDVKM. The CDR3 sequence: CASSYGAEGSTDTQYF. The CDR3 region has the DNA TGTGCCAGCAGTTATGGAGCGGAGGGAAGCACAGATACGCAGTATTTT.

The chain's CDR3 is CATSRGAGGYQETQYF. CDR3 nucleotide sequence: TGTGCCACCAGCAGGGGAGCGGGAGGGTACCAAGAGACCCAGTACTTC. V is TRBV15 and J is TRBJ2-5, with 10 bases matching TRBD2. The CDR3 covers 16 residues. CDR1 and CDR2 from the germline V gene are LNHNV and YYDKDF (reference sequence). V lost 3 bases to trimming and J lost 0 bases; unmatched junction nucleotides: 4.

This sequence joins TRBV7-9 and TRBJ2-5; 7 bases line up with TRBD1. The germline gives CDR1 SEHNR, CDR2 FQNEAQ (reference sequence). This CDR3 has 15 amino acids. The V segment lost 5 bases and the J segment 4 bases; nucleotides outside the gene matches: 10. The CDR3 loop is CASSLGQDAGETQYF. DNA of the CDR3: TGTGCCAGCAGCCTCGGACAGGATGCCGGAGAGACCCAGTACTTC.

Comments on this clone: The junction departs from the called germline gene at one end, perhaps through a read error. This chain connects TRBV29-1 to TRBJ1-2; D is unclear. CDR1 SQVTM and CDR2 ANQGSEA come from the germline V gene. The CDR3 has 11 amino acids. CDR3 bases: TGCAGCGCTGAATGGGCGGAGAGCTACACCTTC. Amino acids: CSAEWAESYTF. Full variable domain (remainder filled in from reference TRBV29-1 and TRBJ1-2): SAVISQKPSRDICQRGTSLTIQCQVDSQVTMMFWYRQQPGQSLTLIATANQGSEATYESGFVIDKFPISRPNLTFSTLTVSNMSPEDSSIYLCSAEWAESYTFGSGTRLTVV.

This chain links TRBV5-6 with TRBJ1-3; possible D gene TRBD1, 6 bases. CDR1 and CDR2 from the germline V gene are SGHDT and YYEEEE. CDR3 size: 19 residues. V was cut by 4 bases and J by 3 bases, with 26 bases left in between. The DNA of the CDR3 is TGTGCCAGCAGCCTTGCCGGGACATTTGGGCTTGTTAGTGGAAACACCATATATTTT. It specifies CASSLAGTFGLVSGNTIYF.

This clone was counted once. The V gene is TRBV2, the J gene TRBJ1-4, with TRBD1 matching over 9 bases. Germline assignment: CDR1 SNHLY and CDR2 FYNNEI. The CDR3 spans 15 residues. V dropped 6 bases and J dropped 8; count of bases not matched to a gene: 10. The CDR3 here is CASSENRGQREKLFF. As DNA, the CDR3 is TGTGCCAGCAGCGAAAACAGGGGGCAGAGAGAAAAACTGTTTTTT.

CDR3 DNA sequence: TGCAGCGTTACCGAGCTAGCGGGAGTGGGAGAGCAGTACTTC. Its protein product is CSVTELAGVGEQYF. The chain uses TRBV29-1 and TRBJ2-7; 10 bases map to TRBD2. This CDR3 contains 14 residues. Germline CDR1 is SQVTM and CDR2 is ANQGSEA. The trim removed 5 bases at V and 7 bases at J, leaving 11 bases unmatched.

The V gene is TRBV9, the J gene TRBJ2-7; 7 bases match TRBD1. CDR3 size: 15 residues. Germline CDR1 SGDLS, CDR2 YYNGEE. V shed 5 bases, J shed 2 bases, and the junction held 10 bases outside the gene matches. The CDR3 sequence: CASSSTGIDPYEQYF. Written as DNA, the CDR3 is TGTGCCAGCAGTTCGACAGGGATCGACCCCTACGAGCAGTACTTC.

The chain uses TRBV19 and TRBJ1-1; D ambiguous. V shed 3 bases and J shed 4 bases, with 9 bases lying between them. CDR1 and CDR2 (germline): LNHDA, SQIVND (reference sequence). The CDR3 runs to 13 residues. Here the CDR3 reads CASSIDSPTEAFF. The CDR3 DNA follows: TGTGCCAGTAGTATTGATAGTCCCACTGAAGCTTTCTTT.

The DNA of the CDR3 is TGCAGCGTCGGAATCGGTGGACTAGGGCAAACTGAAGCTTTCTTT. Protein product: CSVGIGGLGQTEAFF. The chain uses TRBV29-1 and TRBJ1-1; D not certain. Germline V gene lookup returns CDR1 SQVTM and CDR2 ANQGSEA. The CDR3 runs to 15 residues. V was cut by 6 bases and J by 5 bases, with 22 bases left in between.

This chain uses TRBV6-5 with TRBJ1-1, with a weak D call TRBD1 (6 bases). The CDR3 totals 14 residues. V was shortened by 5 bases and J by 4 bases, with 14 bases between the two germline ends. Germline CDR1 is MNHEY and CDR2 is SVGAGI. DNA for the CDR3: TGTGCCAGCAGTAACGGACAGAGGGTCACTGAAGCTTTCTTT. This codes for CASSNGQRVTEAFF.

The gene calls are TRBV25-1 and TRBJ2-1; maybe TRBD2 (5 bases). Trimming removed 4 bases from V and 0 bases from J, with 10 bases in between. Per the germline V gene, CDR1 is MGHDK and CDR2 is SYGVNS. The CDR3 sequence is 15 residues long. CDR3 in DNA: TGTGCCAGCAGTGCCGGGGAAAGCTCCTACAATGAGCAGTTCTTC. Translated: CASSAGESSYNEQFF.

The chain couples TRBV7-2 to TRBJ2-3; 12 bases are shared with TRBD2. With V trimmed by 1 base and J by 11 bases, 13 bases remained unmatched. The CDR3 sequence is 17 residues long. Germline lookup yields CDR1 SGHTA and CDR2 FQGNSA. CDR3 sequence: CASSLDIGLAGGPGQYF. CDR3 coding DNA: TGTGCCAGCAGCTTAGATATCGGGCTAGCGGGGGGGCCGGGGCAGTATTTT.